This T cell receptor (beta chain) was recovered during a study of siplizumab effects on memory and regulatory T cells. In its sample, this clone was seen a few times. Its target is unknown. Germline assignment: CDR1 MNHEY and CDR2 SMNVEV (reference sequence). The CDR3 sequence is 13 residues long. V lost 4 bases and J 8 bases, leaving 11 bases between the germline ends. TCRdb keeps only in-frame clones here, not all; method: immunoSEQ multiplex PCR. The sample yields some 100,000 clones, about 91% seen once. Overall study results and limits: Just a small share of alloreactive clones was traced back to unstimulated subsets. Siplizumab, the agent tested, significantly reduced alloreactive sequences traceable to unstimulated CD4+ memory cells.

The receptor's source is a human donor in good health. Some clones in this sample may be carry-over from other donors' samples. The sequenced sample was CD4+ T cells sorted from blood. This chain connects TRBV27 to TRBJ2-2; D is perhaps TRBD2 (6 bases). CDR3 loop: CASSWDSWGELFF. The CDR3 nucleotides are TGTGCCAGCAGTTGGGACTCTTGGGGGGAGCTGTTTTTT.